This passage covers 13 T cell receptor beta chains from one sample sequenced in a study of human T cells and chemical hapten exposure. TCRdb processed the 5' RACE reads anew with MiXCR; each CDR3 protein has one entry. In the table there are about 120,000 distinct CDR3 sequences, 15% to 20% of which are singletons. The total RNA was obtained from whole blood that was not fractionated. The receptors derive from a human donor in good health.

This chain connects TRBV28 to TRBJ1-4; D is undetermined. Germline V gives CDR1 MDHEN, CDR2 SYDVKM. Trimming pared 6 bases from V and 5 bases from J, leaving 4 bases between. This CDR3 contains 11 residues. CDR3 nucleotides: TGTGCCAGCAGCCCAAATGAAAAACTGTTTTTT. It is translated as CASSPNEKLFF. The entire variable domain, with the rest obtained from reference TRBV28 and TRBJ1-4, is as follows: DVKVTQSSRYLVKRTGEKVFLECVQDMDHENMFWYRQDPGLGLRLIYFSYDVKMKEKGDIPEGYSVSREKKERFSLILESASTNQTSMYLCASSPNEKLFFGSGTQLSVL.

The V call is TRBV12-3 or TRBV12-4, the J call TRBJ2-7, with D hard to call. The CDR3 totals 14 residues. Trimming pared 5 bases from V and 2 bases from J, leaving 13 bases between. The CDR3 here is CASSPRNRPYEQYF. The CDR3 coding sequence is TGTGCCAGCAGTCCGAGGAACAGACCCTACGAGCAGTACTTC.

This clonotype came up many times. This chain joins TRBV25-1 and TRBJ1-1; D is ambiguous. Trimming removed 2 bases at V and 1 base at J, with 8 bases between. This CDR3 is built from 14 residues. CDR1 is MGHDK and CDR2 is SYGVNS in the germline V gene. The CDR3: CASSERTQNTEAFF. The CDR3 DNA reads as TGTGCCAGCAGTGAAAGAACTCAGAACACTGAAGCTTTCTTT.

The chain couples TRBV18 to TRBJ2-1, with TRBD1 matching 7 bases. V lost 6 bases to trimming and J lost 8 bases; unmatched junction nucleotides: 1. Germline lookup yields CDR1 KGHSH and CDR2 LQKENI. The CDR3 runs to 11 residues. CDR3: CASSQGDEQFF. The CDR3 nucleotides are TGTGCCAGCTCCCAGGGGGATGAGCAGTTCTTC.

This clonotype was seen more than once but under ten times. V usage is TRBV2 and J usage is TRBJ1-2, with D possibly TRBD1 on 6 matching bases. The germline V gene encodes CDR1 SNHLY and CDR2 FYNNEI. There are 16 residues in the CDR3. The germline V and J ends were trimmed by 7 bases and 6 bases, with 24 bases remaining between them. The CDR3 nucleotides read TGTGCCAGCACGCGGGTTTGGGGGGGCGCCGTAGATGGCTACACCTTC. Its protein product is CASTRVWGGAVDGYTF.

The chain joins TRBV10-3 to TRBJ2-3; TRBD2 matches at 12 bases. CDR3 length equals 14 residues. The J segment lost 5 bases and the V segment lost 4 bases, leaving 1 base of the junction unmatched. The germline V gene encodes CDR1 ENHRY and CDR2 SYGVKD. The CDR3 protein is CAISGGLAGDTQYF. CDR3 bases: TGTGCCATCAGTGGGGGACTAGCGGGAGATACGCAGTATTTT.

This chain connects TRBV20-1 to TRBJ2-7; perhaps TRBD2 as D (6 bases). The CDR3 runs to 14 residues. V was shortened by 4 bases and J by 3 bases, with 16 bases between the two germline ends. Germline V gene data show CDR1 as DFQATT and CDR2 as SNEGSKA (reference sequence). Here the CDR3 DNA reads TGCAGTGCTACTACCCCTGGGGGGATCTACGAGCAGTACTTC. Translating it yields CSATTPGGIYEQYF.

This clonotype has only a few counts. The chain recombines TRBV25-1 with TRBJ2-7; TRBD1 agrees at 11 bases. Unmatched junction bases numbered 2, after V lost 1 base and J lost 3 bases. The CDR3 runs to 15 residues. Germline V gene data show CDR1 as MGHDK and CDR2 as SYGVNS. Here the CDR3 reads CASSESGTGGYEQYF. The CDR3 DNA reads TGTGCCAGCAGTGAATCCGGGACAGGGGGCTACGAGCAGTACTTC.

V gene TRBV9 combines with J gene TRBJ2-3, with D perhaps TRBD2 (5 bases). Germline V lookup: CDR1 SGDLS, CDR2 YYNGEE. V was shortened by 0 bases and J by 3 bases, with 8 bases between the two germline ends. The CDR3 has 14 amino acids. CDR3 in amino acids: CASSVVGLTDTQYF. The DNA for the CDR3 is TGTGCCAGCAGCGTAGTTGGACTTACAGATACGCAGTATTTT.

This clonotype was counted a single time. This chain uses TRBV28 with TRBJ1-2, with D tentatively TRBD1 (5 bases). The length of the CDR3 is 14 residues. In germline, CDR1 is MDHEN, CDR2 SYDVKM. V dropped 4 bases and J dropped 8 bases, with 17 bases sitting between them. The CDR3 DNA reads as TGTGCCAGCAGTTCTATGCAGGGTCTAGGAGGCTACACCTTC. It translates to CASSSMQGLGGYTF.

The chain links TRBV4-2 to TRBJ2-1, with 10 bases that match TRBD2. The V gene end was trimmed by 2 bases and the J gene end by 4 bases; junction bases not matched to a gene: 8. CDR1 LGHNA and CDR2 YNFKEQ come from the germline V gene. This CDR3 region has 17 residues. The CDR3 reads CASSQRRASGSYNEQFF. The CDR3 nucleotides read TGTGCCAGCAGCCAAAGACGGGCTAGCGGGAGTTACAATGAGCAGTTCTTC.

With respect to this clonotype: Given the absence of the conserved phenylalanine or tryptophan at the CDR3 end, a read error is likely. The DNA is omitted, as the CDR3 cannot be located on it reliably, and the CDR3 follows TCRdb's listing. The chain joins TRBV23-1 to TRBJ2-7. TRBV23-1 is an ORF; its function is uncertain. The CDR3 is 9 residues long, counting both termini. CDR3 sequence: CASRNSGRL.

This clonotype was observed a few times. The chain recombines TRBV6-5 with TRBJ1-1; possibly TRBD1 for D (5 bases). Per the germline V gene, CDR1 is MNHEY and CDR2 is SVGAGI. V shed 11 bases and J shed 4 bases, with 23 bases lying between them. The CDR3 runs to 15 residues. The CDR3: CAGAGGRTGGTEAFF. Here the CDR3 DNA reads TGTGCCGGGGCCGGAGGACGTACTGGGGGCACTGAAGCTTTCTTT.